Presented here are 3 T cell receptor beta chains from one specimen sequenced in a study of blood T cell repertoires in COVID-19. The table came from immunoSEQ multiplex PCR; TCRdb's copy has only in-frame clones and leaves some out. The sample holds about 210,000 clones; about four fifths are singletons and the top ten take roughly 12%. What was sequenced was peripheral blood. The receptor set was obtained from a woman aged 40 to 50 with acute or convalescent COVID-19.

The chain carries TRBV9 and TRBJ2-3, with a tentative D call TRBD2 (6 bases). Germline assignment: CDR1 SGDLS and CDR2 YYNGEE. The V gene lost 3 bases and the J gene lost 6 bases, with 8 bases spanning the gap. The CDR3 has 12 amino acids. Written as DNA, the CDR3 is TGTGCCAGCAGCGCGGGAGTGGATACGCAGTATTTT. Translation gives CASSAGVDTQYF.

The V and J genes are TRBV29-1 and TRBJ2-7; D might be TRBD2 (6 bases). Per the germline V gene, CDR1 is SQVTM and CDR2 is ANQGSEA. Trimming pared 6 bases from V and 3 bases from J, leaving 21 bases between. CDR3 length equals 15 residues. The CDR3 DNA is TGCAGCGTAACCGGGACTCCGGAGGGCATCTACGAGCAGTACTTC. Translating it yields CSVTGTPEGIYEQYF.

This clone has only a few counts. The genes are TRBV30 and TRBJ2-1; the match to TRBD2 covers 10 bases. This CDR3 is built from 16 residues. The germline CDR1 and CDR2 sequences are GTSNPN and SVGIG (reference sequence). Trimming at V came to 3 bases and at J to 10 bases, leaving 15 bases not matched to a gene. DNA for the CDR3: TGTGCCTGGAGAGACTTTAGCGGGGGGATCGGCCCCGAGCAGTTCTTC. Protein sequence: CAWRDFSGGIGPEQFF. The full variable domain, completed using reference TRBV30 and TRBJ2-1, is SQTIHQWPATLVQPVGSPLSLECTVEGTSNPNLYWYRQAAGRGLQLLFYSVGIGQISSEVPQNLSASRPQDRQFILSSKKLLLSDSGFYLCAWRDFSGGIGPEQFFGPGTRLTVL.